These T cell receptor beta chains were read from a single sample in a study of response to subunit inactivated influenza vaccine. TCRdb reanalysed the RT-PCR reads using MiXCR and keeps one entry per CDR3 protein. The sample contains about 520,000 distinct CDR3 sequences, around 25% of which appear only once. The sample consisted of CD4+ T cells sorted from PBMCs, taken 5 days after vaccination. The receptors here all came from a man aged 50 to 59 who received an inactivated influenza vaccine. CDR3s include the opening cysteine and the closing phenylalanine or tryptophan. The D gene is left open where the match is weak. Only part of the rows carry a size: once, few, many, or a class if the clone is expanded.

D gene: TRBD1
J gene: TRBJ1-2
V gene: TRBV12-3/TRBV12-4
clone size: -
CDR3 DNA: TGTGCCAGCAGTTTAAGGGCAGGGGGCGCCGGGGGCTACACCTTC
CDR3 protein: CASSLRAGGAGGYTF

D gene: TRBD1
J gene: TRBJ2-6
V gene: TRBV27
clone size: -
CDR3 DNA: TGTGCCAGCAGCGAATACAGGGGTACGATCTCTGGGGCCAACGTCCTGACTTTC
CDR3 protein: CASSEYRGTISGANVLTF

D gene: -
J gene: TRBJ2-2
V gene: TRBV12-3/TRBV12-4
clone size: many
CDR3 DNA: TGTGCCAGCAGTTCTTACAACACCGGGGAGCTGTTTTTT
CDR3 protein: CASSSYNTGELFF

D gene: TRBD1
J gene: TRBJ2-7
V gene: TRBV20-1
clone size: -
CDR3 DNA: TGCAGTGCTGGAAGACAGGGGAGCAGGGAGCAGTACTTC
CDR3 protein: CSAGRQGSREQYF

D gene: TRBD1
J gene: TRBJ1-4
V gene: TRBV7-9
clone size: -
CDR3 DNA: TGTGCCAGCAGCTGGACAGGAAGTAATGAAAAACTGTTTTTT
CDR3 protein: CASSWTGSNEKLFF

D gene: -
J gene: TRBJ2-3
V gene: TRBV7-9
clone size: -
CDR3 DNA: TGTGCCAGCAGCTTATTCGTAAGGCAGGGTGATACGCAGTATTTT
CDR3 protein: CASSLFVRQGDTQYF

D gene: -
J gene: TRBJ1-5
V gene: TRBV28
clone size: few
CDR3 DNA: TGTGCCAGCAGTTTATTGGGGGGGGTGGCCCAGCATTTT
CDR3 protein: CASSLLGGVAQHF

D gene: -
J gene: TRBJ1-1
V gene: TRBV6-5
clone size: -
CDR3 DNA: TGTGCCAGCAGTTACTCTGCGAACACTGAAGCTTTCTTT
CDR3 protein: CASSYSANTEAFF

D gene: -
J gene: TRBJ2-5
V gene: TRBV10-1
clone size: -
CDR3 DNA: TGCGCCAGCGGGGACTTGGGCCGAGAGACCCAGTACTTC
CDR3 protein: CASGDLGRETQYF

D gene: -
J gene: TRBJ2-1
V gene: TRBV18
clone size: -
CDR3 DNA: TGTGCCAGCTCTCCACAGGGCTCCAATGAGCAGTTCTTC
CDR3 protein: CASSPQGSNEQFF

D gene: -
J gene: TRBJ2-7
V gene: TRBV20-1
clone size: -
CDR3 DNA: TGCAGTGCTTCCCAGGTGGCCTTCGAGCAGTACTTC
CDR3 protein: CSASQVAFEQYF

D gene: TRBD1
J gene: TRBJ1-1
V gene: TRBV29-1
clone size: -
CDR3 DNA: TGCAGCGTTATGACAGGGGGGTTGAACACTGAAGCTTTCTTT
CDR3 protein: CSVMTGGLNTEAFF

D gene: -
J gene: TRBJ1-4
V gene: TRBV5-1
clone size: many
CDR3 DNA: TGCGCCAGCAGCTTGGTCCAGGCCACTAATGAAAAACTGTTTTTT
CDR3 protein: CASSLVQATNEKLFF

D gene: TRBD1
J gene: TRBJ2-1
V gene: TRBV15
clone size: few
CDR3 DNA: TGTGCCACCAGCACGGACAGGGCCTATTACAATGAGCAGTTCTTC
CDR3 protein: CATSTDRAYYNEQFF

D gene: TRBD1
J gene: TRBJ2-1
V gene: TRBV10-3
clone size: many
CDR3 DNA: TGTGCCATCAGTGAGGGGGACAGGGGCGATGAGCAGTTCTTC
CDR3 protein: CAISEGDRGDEQFF

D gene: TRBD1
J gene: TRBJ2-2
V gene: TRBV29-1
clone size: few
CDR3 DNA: TGCAGCGTGCTAGGACAGGGGGCCACCGGGGAGCTGTTTTTT
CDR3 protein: CSVLGQGATGELFF

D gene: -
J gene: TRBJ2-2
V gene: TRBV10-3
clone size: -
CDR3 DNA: TGTGCCATCAGCGTGGACAGCGGCACCGGGGAGCTGTTTTTT
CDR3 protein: CAISVDSGTGELFF

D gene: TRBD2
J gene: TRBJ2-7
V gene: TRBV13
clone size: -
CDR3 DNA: TGTGCCAGCAGCTTGGATGCTAGCGGGAGGGGCGAGCAGTACTTC
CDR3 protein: CASSLDASGRGEQYF

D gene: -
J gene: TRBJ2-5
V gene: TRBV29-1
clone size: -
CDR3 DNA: TGCAGCGTTGACCCCATGTGGGAAGAGACCCAGTACTTC
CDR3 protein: CSVDPMWEETQYF

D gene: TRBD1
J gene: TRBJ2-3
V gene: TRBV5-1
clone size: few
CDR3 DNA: TGCGCCAGCAGATGGACAGGGGGCTTAACCACAGATACGCAGTATTTT
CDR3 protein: CASRWTGGLTTDTQYF

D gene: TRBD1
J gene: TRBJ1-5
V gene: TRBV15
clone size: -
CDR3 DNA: TGTGCCACCAGCAGAGGGACAGGGGACGGCAATCAGCCCCAGCATTTT
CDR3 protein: CATSRGTGDGNQPQHF

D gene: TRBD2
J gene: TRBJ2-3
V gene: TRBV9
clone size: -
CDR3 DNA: TGTGCCAGCAGCACTAGACCGGGGGGAGCAGATACGCAGTATTTT
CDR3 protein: CASSTRPGGADTQYF

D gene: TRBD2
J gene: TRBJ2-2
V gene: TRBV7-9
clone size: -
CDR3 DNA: TGTGCCAGCAGCCTATTGACTAGCGTAGACACCGGGGAGCTGTTTTTT
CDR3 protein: CASSLLTSVDTGELFF

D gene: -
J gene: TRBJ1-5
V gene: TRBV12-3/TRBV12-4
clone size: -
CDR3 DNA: TGTGCCAGCACCCCGGAGACGAGCAATCAGCCCCAGCATTTT
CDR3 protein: CASTPETSNQPQHF

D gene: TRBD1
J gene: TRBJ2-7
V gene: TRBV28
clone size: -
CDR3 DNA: TGTGCCAGCAGGTTAGGGACAGCTTCCTACGAGCAGTACTTC
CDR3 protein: CASRLGTASYEQYF

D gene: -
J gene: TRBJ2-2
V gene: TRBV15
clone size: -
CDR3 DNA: TGTGCCACCAGCAGTATGGGGGGCACCGGGGAGCTGTTTTTT
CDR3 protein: CATSSMGGTGELFF

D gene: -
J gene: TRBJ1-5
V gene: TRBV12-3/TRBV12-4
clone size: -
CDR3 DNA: TGTGCCAGCAGTTTAGGGGCAGGGGTTCAGCCCCAGCATTTT
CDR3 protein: CASSLGAGVQPQHF

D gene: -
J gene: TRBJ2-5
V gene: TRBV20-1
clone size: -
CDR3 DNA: TGCAGTGCTAGAGCTGCGAGGGGGGGTTTAGGAGAGACCCAGTACTTC
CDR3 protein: CSARAARGGLGETQYF

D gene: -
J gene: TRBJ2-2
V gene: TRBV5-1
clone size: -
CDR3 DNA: TGCGCCAGCAGCTTGGAACCCCGCGCTCCCGGGGAGCTGTTTTTT
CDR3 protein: CASSLEPRAPGELFF

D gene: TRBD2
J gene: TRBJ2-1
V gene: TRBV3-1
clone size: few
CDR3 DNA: TGTGCCAGCAGCCGACCGACTAGCGGGGTAGTAAACAATGAGCAGTTCTTC
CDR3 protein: CASSRPTSGVVNNEQFF

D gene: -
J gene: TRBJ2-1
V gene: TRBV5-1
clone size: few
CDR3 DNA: TGCGCCAGCACAGGGACCAACTCCTACAATGAGCAGTTCTTC
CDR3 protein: CASTGTNSYNEQFF

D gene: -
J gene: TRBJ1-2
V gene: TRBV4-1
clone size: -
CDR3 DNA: TGCGCCAGCAGCCAAGGACCGCTGGGGGGCTACACCTTC
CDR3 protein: CASSQGPLGGYTF

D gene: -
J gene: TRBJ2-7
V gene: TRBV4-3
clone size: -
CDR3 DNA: TGCGCCAGCAGCCATCGGTGGGAGCAGTACTTC
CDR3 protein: CASSHRWEQYF

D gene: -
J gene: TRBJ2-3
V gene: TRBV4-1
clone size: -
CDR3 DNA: TGCGCCAGCAGCCAAGATCCGGGGAACACAGATACGCAGTATTTT
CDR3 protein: CASSQDPGNTDTQYF

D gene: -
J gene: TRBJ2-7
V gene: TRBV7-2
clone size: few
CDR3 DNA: TGTGCCAGCAGCTTTCTAGGGAGGCTTTACGAGCAGTACTTC
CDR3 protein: CASSFLGRLYEQYF

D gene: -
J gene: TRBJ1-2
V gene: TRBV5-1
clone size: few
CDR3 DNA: TGCGCCAGCCGTGTGAGTGTCCAGGGTAGCTCTGGCTACACCTTC
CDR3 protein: CASRVSVQGSSGYTF

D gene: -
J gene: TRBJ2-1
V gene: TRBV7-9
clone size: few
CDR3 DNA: TGTGCCAGCAGCCATTCAAGGAGGAGCTCCTACAATGAGCAGTTCTTC
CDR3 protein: CASSHSRRSSYNEQFF